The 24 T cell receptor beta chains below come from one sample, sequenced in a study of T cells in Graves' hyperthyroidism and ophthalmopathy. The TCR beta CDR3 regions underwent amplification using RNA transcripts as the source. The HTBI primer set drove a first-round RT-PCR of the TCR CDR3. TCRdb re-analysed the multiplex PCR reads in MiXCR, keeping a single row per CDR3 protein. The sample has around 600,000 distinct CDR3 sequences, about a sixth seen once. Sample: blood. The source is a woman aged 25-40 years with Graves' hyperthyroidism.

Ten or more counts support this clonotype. CDR3 protein: CASGNGQSAYNEQFF. CDR3 nucleotides: TGTGCCAGTGGGAACGGACAGTCGGCGTATAATGAGCAGTTCTTC. This chain uses TRBV28 with TRBJ2-1, with D perhaps matching TRBD1 (6 bases). Trimming left V 9 bases short and J 7 bases short, with 22 bases between. This CDR3 spans 15 amino acids. CDR1 is MDHEN, CDR2 SYDVKM, per germline.

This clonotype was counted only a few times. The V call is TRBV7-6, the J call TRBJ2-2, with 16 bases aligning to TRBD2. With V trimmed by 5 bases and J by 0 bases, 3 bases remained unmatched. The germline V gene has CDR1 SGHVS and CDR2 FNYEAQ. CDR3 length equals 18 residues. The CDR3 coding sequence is TGTGCCAGCAGCATGGGACTAGCGGGAGGGCCGAACACCGGGGAGCTGTTTTTT. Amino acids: CASSMGLAGGPNTGELFF.

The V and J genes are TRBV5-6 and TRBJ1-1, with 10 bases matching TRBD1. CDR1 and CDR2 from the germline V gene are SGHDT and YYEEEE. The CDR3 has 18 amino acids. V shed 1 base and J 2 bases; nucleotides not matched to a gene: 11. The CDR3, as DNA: TGTGCCAGCAGCTTGTATGCCGGGACAGGGGAACGAAACACTGAAGCTTTCTTT. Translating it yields CASSLYAGTGERNTEAFF.

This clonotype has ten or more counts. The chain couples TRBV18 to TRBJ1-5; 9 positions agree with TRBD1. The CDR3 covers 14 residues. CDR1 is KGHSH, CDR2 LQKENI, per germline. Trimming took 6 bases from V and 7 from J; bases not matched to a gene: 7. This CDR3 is CASSPTGGRQPQHF. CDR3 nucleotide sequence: TGTGCCAGCTCGCCCACAGGGGGCAGGCAGCCCCAGCATTTT.

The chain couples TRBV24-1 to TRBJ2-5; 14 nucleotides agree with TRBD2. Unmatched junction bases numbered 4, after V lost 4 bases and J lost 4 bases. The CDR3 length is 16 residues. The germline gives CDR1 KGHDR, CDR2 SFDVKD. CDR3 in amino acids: CATSDPGTSGRETQYF. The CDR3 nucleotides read TGTGCCACCAGTGACCCGGGGACTAGCGGGAGAGAGACCCAGTACTTC.

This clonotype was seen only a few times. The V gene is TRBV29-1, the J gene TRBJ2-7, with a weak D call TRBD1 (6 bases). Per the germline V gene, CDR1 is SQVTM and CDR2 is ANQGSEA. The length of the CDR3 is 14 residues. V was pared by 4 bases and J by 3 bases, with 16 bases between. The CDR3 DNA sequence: TGCAGCGTTGTGAAAAAGGGACACAGCTACGAGCAGTACTTC. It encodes CSVVKKGHSYEQYF.

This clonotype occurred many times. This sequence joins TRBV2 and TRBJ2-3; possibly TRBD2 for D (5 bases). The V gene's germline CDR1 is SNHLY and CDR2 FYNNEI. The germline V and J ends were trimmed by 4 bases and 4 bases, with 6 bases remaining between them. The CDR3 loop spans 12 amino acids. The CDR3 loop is CASSGGSDTQYF. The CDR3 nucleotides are TGTGCCAGCAGTGGAGGGTCAGATACGCAGTATTTT.

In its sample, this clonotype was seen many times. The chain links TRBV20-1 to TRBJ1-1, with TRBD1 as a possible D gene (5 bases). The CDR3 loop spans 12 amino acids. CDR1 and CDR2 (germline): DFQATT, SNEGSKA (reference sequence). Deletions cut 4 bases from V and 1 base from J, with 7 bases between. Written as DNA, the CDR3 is TGCAGTGCTATACAGGAGAACACTGAAGCTTTCTTT. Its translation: CSAIQENTEAFF.

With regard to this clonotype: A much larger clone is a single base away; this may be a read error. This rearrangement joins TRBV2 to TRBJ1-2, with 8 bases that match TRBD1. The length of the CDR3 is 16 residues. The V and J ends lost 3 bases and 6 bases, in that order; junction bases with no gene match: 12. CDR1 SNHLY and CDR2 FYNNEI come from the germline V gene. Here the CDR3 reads CASSDGLQGAWDGYTF. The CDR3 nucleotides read TGTGCCAGCAGTGACGGGCTTCAGGGGGCGTGGGATGGCTACACCTTC.

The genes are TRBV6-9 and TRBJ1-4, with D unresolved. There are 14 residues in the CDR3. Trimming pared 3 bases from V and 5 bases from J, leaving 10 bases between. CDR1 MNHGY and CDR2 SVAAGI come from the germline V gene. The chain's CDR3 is CASSYPGYNEKLFF. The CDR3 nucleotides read TGTGCCAGCAGTTACCCCGGCTACAATGAAAAACTGTTTTTT.

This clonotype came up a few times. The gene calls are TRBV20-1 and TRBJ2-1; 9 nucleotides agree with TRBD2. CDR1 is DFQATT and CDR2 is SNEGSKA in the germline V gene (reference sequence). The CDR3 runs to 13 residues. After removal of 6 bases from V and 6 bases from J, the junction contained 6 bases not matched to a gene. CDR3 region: CSARSGSPNEQFF. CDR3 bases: TGCAGTGCCCGTAGCGGGAGCCCCAATGAGCAGTTCTTC.

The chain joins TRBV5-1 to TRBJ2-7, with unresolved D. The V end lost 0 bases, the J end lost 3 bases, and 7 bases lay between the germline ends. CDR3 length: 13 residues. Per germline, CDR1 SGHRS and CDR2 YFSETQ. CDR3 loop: CASSLGYLYEQYF. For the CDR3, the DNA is TGCGCCAGCAGCTTGGGATATCTCTACGAGCAGTACTTC.

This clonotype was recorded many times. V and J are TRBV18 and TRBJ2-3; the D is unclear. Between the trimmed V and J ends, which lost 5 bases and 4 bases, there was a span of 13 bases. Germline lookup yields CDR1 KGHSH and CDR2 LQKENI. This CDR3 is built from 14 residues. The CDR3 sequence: CASSTSIDADTQYF. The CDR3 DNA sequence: TGTGCCAGCTCAACCAGTATAGATGCAGATACGCAGTATTTT. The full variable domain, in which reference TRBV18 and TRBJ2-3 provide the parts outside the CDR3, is NAGVMQNPRHLVRRRGQEARLRCSPMKGHSHVYWYRQLPEEGLKFMVYLQKENIIDESGMPKERFSAEFPKEGPSILRIQQVVRGDSAAYFCASSTSIDADTQYFGPGTRLTVL.

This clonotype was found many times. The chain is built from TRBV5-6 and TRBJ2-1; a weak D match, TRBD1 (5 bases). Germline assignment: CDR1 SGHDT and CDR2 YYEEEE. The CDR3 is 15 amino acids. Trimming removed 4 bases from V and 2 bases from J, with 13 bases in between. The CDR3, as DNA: TGTGCCAGCAGCCCCAGACAGAGAGCCTACAATGAGCAGTTCTTC. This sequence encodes CASSPRQRAYNEQFF.

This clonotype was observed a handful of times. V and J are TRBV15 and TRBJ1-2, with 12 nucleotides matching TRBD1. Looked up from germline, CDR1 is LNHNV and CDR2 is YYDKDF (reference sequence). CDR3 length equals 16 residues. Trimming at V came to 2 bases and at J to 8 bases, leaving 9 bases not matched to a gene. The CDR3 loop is CATSRPGTGGVRGYTF. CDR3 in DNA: TGTGCCACCAGCAGACCCGGGACAGGGGGCGTCCGGGGCTACACCTTC.

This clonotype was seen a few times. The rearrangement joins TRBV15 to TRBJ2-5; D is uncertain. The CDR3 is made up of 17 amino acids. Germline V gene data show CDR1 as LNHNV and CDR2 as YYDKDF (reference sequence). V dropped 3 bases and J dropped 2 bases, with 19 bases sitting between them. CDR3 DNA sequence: TGTGCCACCAGCAGCGCTGCTAGTCCCATTAAACAAGAGACCCAGTACTTC. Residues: CATSSAASPIKQETQYF. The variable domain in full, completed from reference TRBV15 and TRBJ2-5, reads DAMVIQNPRYQVTQFGKPVTLSCSQTLNHNVMYWYQQKSSQAPKLLFHYYDKDFNNEADTPDNFQSRRPNTSFCFLDIRSPGLGDTAMYLCATSSAASPIKQETQYFGPGTRLLVL.

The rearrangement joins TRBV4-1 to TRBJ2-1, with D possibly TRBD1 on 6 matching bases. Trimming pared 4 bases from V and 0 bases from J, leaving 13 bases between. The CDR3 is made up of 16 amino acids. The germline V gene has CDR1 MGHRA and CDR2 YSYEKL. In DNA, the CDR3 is TGCGCCAGCAGCCCAACAGGGAAGGGCTCCTACAATGAGCAGTTCTTC. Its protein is CASSPTGKGSYNEQFF.

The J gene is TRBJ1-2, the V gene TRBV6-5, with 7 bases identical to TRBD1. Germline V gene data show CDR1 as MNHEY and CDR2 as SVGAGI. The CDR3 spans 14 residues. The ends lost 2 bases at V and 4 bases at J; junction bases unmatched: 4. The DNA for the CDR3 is TGTGCCAGCAGTTACACCGGGGACAGCTATGGCTACACCTTC. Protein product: CASSYTGDSYGYTF.

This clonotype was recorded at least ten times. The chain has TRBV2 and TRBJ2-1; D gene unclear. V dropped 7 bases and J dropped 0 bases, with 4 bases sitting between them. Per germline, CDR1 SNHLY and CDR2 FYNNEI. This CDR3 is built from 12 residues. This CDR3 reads CASTSSYNEQFF. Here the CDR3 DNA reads TGTGCCAGCACTAGCTCCTACAATGAGCAGTTCTTC.

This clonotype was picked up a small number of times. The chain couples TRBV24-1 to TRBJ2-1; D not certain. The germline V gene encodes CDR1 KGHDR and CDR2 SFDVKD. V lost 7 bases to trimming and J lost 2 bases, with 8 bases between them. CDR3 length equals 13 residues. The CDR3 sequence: CATRDGTYNEQFF. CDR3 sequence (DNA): TGTGCCACCAGGGATGGGACCTACAATGAGCAGTTCTTC.

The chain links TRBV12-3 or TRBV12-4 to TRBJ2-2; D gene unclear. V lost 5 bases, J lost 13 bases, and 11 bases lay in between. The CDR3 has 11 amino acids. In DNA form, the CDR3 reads TGTGCCAGCAGTAAGACGGGTTTGCTGTTTTTT. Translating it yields CASSKTGLLFF.

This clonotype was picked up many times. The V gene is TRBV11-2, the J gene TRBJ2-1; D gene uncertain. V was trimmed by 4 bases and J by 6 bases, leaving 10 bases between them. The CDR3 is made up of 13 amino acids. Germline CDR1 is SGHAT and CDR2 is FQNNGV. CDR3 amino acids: CASSSRVANEQFF. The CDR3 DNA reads TGTGCCAGCAGCTCACGGGTTGCCAATGAGCAGTTCTTC.

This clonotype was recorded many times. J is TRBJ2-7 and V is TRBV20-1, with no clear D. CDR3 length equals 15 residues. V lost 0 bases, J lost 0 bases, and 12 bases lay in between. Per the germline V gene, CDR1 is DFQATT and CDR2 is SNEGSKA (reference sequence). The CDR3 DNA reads TGCAGTGCTAGAGATGCGCACCTTGCCTCCTACGAGCAGTACTTC. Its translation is CSARDAHLASYEQYF.

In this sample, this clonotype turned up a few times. DNA of the CDR3: TGTGCCAGCAGTTACTCGAAGATGGGAGGGACGGGGGAGACCCAGTACTTC. Its protein is CASSYSKMGGTGETQYF. The genes are TRBV6-6 and TRBJ2-5, with 7 nucleotides matching TRBD2. The germline CDR1 and CDR2 sequences are MNHNY and SVGAGI (reference sequence). V gave up 0 bases and J gave up 5 bases; unmatched junction bases: 12. There are 17 residues in the CDR3.